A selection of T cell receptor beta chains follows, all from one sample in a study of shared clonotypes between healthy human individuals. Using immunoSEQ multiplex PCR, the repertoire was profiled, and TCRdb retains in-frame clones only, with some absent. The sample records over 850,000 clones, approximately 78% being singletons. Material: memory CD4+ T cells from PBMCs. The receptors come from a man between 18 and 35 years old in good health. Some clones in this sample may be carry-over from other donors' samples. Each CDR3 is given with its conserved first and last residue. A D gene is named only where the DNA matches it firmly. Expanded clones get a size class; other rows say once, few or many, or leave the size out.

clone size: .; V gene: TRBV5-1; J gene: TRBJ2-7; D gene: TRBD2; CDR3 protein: CASSLEVQGTSGSAQYF; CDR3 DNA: TGCGCCAGCAGCTTGGAGGTACAGGGGACTAGCGGGAGTGCGCAGTACTTC
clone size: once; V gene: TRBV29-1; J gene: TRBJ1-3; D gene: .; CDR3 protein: CSVDGFGNTIYF; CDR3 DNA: TGCAGCGTTGACGGGTTTGGAAACACCATATATTTT
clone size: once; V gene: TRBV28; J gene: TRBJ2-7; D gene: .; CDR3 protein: CASSRPSAYEQYF; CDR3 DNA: TGTGCCAGCAGTCGCCCCAGTGCCTACGAGCAGTACTTC
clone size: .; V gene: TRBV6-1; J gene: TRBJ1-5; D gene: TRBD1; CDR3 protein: CASTRQGNSNQPQHF; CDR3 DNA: TGTGCCAGCACCAGACAGGGAAACAGCAATCAGCCCCAGCATTTT
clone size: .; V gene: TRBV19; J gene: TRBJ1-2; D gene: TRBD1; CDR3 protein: CASSRGQGLTMDGYTF; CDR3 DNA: TGTGCCAGTAGTAGGGGACAGGGGTTAACTATGGATGGCTACACCTTC
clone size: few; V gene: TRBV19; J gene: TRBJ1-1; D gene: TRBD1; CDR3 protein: CASRQGGGHTEAFF; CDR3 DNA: TGTGCCAGCAGACAGGGAGGAGGACACACTGAAGCTTTCTTT
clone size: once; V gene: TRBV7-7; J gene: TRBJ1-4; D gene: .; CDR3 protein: CASSLAESGTNEKLFF; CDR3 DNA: TGTGCCAGCAGCTTAGCGGAAAGTGGAACTAATGAAAAACTGTTTTTT
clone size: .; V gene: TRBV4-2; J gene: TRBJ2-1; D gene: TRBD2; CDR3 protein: CASSHPSGTSGYNEQFF; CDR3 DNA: TGTGCCAGCAGCCATCCTTCCGGGACTAGCGGCTACAATGAGCAGTTCTTC
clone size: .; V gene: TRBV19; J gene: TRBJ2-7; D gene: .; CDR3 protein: CASSSGTFIGEQYF; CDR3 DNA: TGTGCCAGTAGCTCCGGGACCTTCATTGGGGAGCAGTACTTC
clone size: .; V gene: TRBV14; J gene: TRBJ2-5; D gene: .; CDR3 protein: CASSEEGAQYF; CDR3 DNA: TGTGCCAGCAGCGAAGAGGGGGCCCAGTACTTC
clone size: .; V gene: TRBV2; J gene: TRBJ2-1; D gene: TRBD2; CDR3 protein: CASNGLAGPNNEQFF; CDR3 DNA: TGTGCCAGCAACGGACTAGCGGGACCCAACAATGAGCAGTTCTTC
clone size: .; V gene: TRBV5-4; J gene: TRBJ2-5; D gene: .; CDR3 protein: CASSPWGDGETQYF; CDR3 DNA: TGTGCCAGCAGCCCCTGGGGGGACGGGGAGACCCAGTACTTC
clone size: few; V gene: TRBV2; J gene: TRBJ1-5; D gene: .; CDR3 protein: CASSLRGSGSNQPQHF; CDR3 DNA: TGTGCCAGCAGTCTGAGGGGGTCAGGATCCAATCAGCCCCAGCATTTT
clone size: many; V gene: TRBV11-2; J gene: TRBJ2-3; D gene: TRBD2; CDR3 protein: CASSFSAGVADTQYF; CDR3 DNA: TGTGCCAGCAGCTTTAGTGCGGGAGTCGCAGATACGCAGTATTTT
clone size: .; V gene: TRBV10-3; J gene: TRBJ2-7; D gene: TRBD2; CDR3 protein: CAISASGVSYEQYF; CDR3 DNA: TGTGCCATCAGTGCTAGCGGGGTCTCCTACGAGCAGTACTTC
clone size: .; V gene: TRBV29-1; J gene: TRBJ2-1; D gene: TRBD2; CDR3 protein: CSVGGGWRLAGDEQFF; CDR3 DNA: TGCAGCGTTGGGGGAGGTTGGCGTTTGGCGGGAGATGAGCAGTTCTTC
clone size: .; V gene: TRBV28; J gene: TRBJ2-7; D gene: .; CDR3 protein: CASTDSSRREQYF; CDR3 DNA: TGTGCCAGCACTGACTCCTCCAGGAGGGAGCAGTACTTC
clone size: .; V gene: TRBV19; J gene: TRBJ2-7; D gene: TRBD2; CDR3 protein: CASSSGRGSDEQYF; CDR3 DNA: TGTGCCAGTAGTAGCGGGAGAGGTTCCGACGAGCAGTACTTC
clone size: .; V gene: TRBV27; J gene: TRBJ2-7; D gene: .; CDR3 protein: CASSSRDPESREEQYF; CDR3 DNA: TGTGCCAGCAGTTCCCGGGACCCCGAGTCGAGAGAGGAGCAGTACTTC
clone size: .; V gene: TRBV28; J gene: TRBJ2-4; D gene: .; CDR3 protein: CASRTQGDIQYF; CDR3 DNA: TGTGCCAGCAGAACCCAGGGAGACATTCAGTACTTC
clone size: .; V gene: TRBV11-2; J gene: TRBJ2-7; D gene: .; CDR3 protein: CASSLVLGGGYEQYF; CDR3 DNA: TGTGCCAGCAGCTTAGTTTTGGGTGGCGGCTACGAGCAGTACTTC
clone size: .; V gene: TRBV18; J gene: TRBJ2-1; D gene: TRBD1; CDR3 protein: CASSRDRGYNEQFF; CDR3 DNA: TGTGCCAGCTCACGGGACAGGGGATACAATGAGCAGTTCTTC
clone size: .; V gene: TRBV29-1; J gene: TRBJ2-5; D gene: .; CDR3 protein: CSVEDASWLASIGTQYF; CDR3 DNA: TGCAGCGTTGAAGACGCGAGCTGGCTAGCGTCCATAGGGACCCAGTACTTC
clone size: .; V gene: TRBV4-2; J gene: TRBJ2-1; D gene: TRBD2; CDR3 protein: CASSQEAGRGSNEQFF; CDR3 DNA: TGTGCCAGCAGCCAAGAGGCTGGGAGGGGCAGCAATGAGCAGTTCTTC
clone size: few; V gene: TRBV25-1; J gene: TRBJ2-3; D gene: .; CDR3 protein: CASSERGADTQYF; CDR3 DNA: TGTGCCAGCAGTGAAAGAGGGGCAGATACGCAGTATTTT
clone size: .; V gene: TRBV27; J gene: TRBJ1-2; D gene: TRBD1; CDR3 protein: CASSLKTGDGYGYTF; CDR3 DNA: TGTGCCAGCAGTTTAAAGACAGGGGATGGATATGGCTACACCTTC
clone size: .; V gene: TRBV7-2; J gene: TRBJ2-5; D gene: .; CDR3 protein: CASSLYEETQYF; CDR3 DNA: TGTGCCAGCAGCTTATACGAGGAGACCCAGTACTTC
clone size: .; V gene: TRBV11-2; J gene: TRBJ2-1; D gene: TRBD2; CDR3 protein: CASSLQALGAGNNEQFF; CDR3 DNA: TGTGCCAGCAGCCTACAAGCGCTGGGAGCGGGGAACAATGAGCAGTTCTTC
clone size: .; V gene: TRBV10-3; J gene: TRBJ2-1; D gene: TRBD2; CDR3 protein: CAISDLTSGTRTNEQFF; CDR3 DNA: TGTGCCATCAGTGATCTAACTAGCGGGACCCGTACAAATGAGCAGTTCTTC
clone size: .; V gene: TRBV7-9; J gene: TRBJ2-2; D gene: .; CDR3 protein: CASRAMETGELFF; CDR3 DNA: TGTGCCAGCAGGGCGATGGAGACCGGGGAGCTGTTTTTT
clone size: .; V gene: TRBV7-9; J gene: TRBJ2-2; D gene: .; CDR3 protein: CASSFWGGASTGELFF; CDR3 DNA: TGTGCCAGCAGCTTTTGGGGGGGCGCGAGCACCGGGGAGCTGTTTTTT
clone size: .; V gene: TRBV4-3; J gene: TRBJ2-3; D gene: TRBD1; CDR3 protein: CASSQGIQGASTDTQYF; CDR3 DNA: TGCGCCAGCAGTCAAGGGATACAGGGGGCTAGCACAGATACGCAGTATTTT
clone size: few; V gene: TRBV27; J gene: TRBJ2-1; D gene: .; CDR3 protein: CASKSVNEQFF; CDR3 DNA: TGTGCCAGCAAATCCGTAAATGAGCAGTTCTTC
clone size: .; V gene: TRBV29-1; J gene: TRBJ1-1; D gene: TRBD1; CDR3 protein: CSVTDRGAEAFF; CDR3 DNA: TGCAGCGTTACGGACAGGGGAGCTGAAGCTTTCTTT
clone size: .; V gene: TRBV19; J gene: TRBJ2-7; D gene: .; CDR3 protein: CASTLSAQGYYEQYF; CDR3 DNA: TGTGCCAGCACTCTAAGCGCGCAGGGATACTACGAGCAGTACTTC
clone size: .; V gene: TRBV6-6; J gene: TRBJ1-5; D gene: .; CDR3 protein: CASSTRQAQHF; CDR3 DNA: TGTGCCAGCAGTACCCGCCAGGCCCAGCATTTT
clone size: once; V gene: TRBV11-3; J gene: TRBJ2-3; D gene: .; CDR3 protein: CASSFEGTDTQYF; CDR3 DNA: TGTGCCAGCAGCTTCGAAGGGACAGATACGCAGTATTTT
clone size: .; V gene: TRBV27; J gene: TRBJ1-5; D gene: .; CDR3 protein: CASSGRTPGGYQPQHF; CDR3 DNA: TGTGCCAGCAGTGGGAGAACACCTGGAGGTTATCAGCCCCAGCATTTT
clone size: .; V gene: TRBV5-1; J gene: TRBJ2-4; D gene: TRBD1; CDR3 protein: CASSPAQGDIQYF; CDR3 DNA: TGCGCCAGCAGTCCGGCCCAGGGGGACATTCAGTACTTC
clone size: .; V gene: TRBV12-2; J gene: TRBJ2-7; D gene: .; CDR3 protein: CASRCPGTATYEQYF; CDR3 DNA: TGTGCAAGTCGCTGCCCCGGGACAGCTACCTACGAGCAGTACTTC
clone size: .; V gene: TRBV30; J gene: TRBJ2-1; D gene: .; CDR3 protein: CAWTRSSSYNEQFF; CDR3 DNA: TGTGCCTGGACCCGTTCAAGCTCCTACAATGAGCAGTTCTTC
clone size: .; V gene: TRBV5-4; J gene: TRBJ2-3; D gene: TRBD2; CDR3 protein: CASSTAGGGLDTQYF; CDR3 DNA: TGTGCCAGCAGTACGGCGGGAGGGGGACTTGATACGCAGTATTTT
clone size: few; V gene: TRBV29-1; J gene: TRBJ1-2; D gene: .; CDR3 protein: CSVEWQQRYGYTF; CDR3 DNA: TGCAGCGTTGAGTGGCAGCAGCGGTATGGCTACACCTTC
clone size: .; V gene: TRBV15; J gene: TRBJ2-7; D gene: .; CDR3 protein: CATSRGGGPYEQYF; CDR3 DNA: TGTGCCACCAGCAGAGGAGGAGGGCCCTACGAGCAGTACTTC
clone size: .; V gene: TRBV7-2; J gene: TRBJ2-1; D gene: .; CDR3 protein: CASSLAPVSYNEQFF; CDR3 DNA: TGTGCCAGCAGCTTAGCACCGGTCTCCTACAATGAGCAGTTCTTC
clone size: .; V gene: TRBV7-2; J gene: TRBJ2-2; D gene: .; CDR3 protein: CASKGRASNTGELFF; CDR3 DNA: TGTGCCAGCAAGGGACGGGCCTCGAACACCGGGGAGCTGTTTTTT
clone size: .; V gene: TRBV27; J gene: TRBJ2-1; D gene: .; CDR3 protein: CASSLWGVNEQFF; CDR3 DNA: TGTGCCAGCAGTTTATGGGGGGTAAATGAGCAGTTCTTC
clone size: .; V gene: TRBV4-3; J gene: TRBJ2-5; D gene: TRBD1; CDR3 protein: CASSLRGQGPNGETQYF; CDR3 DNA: TGCGCCAGCAGCCTCCGAGGACAGGGCCCCAATGGAGAGACCCAGTACTTC
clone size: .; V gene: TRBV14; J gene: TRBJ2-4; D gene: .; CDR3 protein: CASSPFLGGNIQYF; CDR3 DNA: TGTGCCAGCAGCCCATTCCTCGGCGGGAACATTCAGTACTTC
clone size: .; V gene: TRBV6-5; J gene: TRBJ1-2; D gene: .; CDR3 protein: CASSYSRYFGRSYTF; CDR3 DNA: TGTGCCAGCAGTTACTCGAGGTATTTCGGGCGGAGCTACACCTTC
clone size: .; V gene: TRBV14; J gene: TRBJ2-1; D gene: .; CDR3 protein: CASSQSLGGGSHNEQFF; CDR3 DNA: TGTGCCAGCAGCCAATCCCTTGGGGGGGGCTCCCACAATGAGCAGTTCTTC
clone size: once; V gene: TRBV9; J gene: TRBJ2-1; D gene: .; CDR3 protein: CASSARSGHNEQFF; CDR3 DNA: TGTGCCAGCAGCGCGAGATCCGGGCACAATGAGCAGTTCTTC
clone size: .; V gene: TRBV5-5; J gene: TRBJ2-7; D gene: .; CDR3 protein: CASSFGSPYEQYF; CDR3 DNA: TGTGCCAGCAGCTTCGGTTCCCCTTACGAGCAGTACTTC
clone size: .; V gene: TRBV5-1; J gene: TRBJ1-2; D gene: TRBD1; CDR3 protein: CASSLGQGESYTF; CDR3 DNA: TGCGCCAGCAGCTTGGGACAGGGTGAGAGCTACACCTTC
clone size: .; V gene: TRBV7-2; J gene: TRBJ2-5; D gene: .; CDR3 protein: CASSFSGSRGTQYF; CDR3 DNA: TGTGCCAGCAGCTTCTCGGGCAGCCGGGGGACCCAGTACTTC
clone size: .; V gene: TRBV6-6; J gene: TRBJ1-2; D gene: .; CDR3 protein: CASSYSGTTPNYGYTF; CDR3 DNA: TGTGCCAGCAGTTACTCCGGGACAACTCCTAACTATGGCTACACCTTC
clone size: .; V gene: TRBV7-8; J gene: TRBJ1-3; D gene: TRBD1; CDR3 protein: CASSFGTGGNTIYF; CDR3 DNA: TGTGCCAGCAGCTTCGGGACAGGGGGAAACACCATATATTTT
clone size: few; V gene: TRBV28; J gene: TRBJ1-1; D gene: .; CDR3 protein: CASSLFENTEAFF; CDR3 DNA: TGTGCCAGCAGTTTATTTGAGAACACTGAAGCTTTCTTT